This entry lists 26 T cell receptor beta chains sequenced from one sample in a study of T cells after posttransplantation cyclophosphamide. Method: immunoSEQ multiplex PCR; TCRdb's copy keeps in-frame clones and lacks some. The data hold approximately 2,800 clones, with roughly four fifths observed a single time. Sequences were obtained from PBMCs. All receptors derive from a man aged 25 to 40 with a blood cancer, CMV-positive, and with a related stem cell donor.

J is TRBJ2-2 and V is TRBV7-7, with a possible D match to TRBD2 (6 bases). Germline lookup yields CDR1 SSHAT and CDR2 FNYEAQ (reference sequence). The CDR3 totals 15 residues. The germline V and J ends were trimmed by 3 bases and 4 bases, with 12 bases remaining between them. CDR3 sequence (DNA): TGTGCCAGCAGCTTGACCCAGGGAGGCACCGGGGAGCTGTTTTTT. It is translated as CASSLTQGGTGELFF.

The rearrangement joins TRBV7-7 to TRBJ2-2; 7 bases are a match to TRBD1. Germline CDR1 and CDR2: SSHAT and FNYEAQ (reference sequence). Trimming removed 5 bases from V and 1 base from J; junction bases left unmatched: 1. CDR3 length equals 14 residues. The CDR3 spells CASSRDRNTGELFF. The CDR3 DNA reads TGTGCCAGCAGCCGGGACAGGAACACCGGGGAGCTGTTTTTT.

The rearrangement uses TRBV6-6 and TRBJ1-2; 9 bases are a match to TRBD1. V dropped 4 bases and J dropped 4; count of bases not matched to a gene: 7. Looked up from germline, CDR1 is MNHNY and CDR2 is SVGAGI (reference sequence). This CDR3 has 15 amino acids. As DNA, the CDR3 is TGTGCCAGCAGTTCCGGGGACAGGGCCCTCTATGGCTACACCTTC. Its protein product is CASSSGDRALYGYTF.

The rearrangement uses TRBV11-3 and TRBJ2-1, with TRBD2 identical over 9 bases. The CDR3 runs 16 residues. Germline V gives CDR1 SGHNT, CDR2 YENEEA. V was pared by 5 bases and J by 4 bases, with 9 bases of the junction left unmatched. The DNA of the CDR3 is TGTGCCAGCAGCCGGTCGTGGCTAGCGGGATACAATGAGCAGTTCTTC. It translates to CASSRSWLAGYNEQFF.

The rearrangement joins TRBV19 to TRBJ1-2, with D unresolved. The ends were cut back, 1 base at V and 4 bases at J, with 10 bases in the middle. The CDR3 has 14 residues. Per germline, CDR1 LNHDA and CDR2 SQIVND (reference sequence). The CDR3 spells CASSIAQLGYGYTF. In nucleotides, the CDR3 is TGTGCCAGTAGTATAGCACAGCTCGGCTATGGCTACACCTTC.

V and J are TRBV11-1 and TRBJ1-2; D gene uncertain. V was pared by 7 bases and J by 4 bases, with 19 bases between. Germline V gives CDR1 SGHAT, CDR2 FQDESV (reference sequence). CDR3 length: 15 residues. CDR3 region: CASTPAAGSLYGYTF. The DNA for the CDR3 is TGTGCCAGCACCCCCGCCGCGGGCTCCCTCTATGGCTACACCTTC.

The rearrangement links TRBV19 to TRBJ2-1; 11 bases fit TRBD2. The CDR3 has 18 amino acids. V lost 3 bases to trimming and J lost 6 bases; unmatched junction nucleotides: 13. Looked up from germline, CDR1 is LNHDA and CDR2 is SQIVND (reference sequence). CDR3 in amino acids: CASSMGGRVSGRANEQFF. CDR3 sequence (DNA): TGTGCCAGTAGTATGGGGGGTAGGGTTAGCGGGAGGGCCAATGAGCAGTTCTTC.

The chain is built from TRBV29-1 and TRBJ1-2; a possible D gene is TRBD1 (5 bases). CDR3 length equals 11 residues. CDR1 SQVTM and CDR2 ANQGSEA come from the germline V gene. V dropped 5 bases and J dropped 6 bases, with 10 bases sitting between them. Here the CDR3 reads CSVPTGNGYTF. The CDR3 region has the DNA TGCAGCGTTCCCACAGGCAATGGCTACACCTTC.

The chain links TRBV25-1 to TRBJ1-2; TRBD1 matches 8 bases. The ends lost 2 bases at V and 4 bases at J; junction bases unmatched: 6. CDR3 size: 15 residues. Germline lookup yields CDR1 MGHDK and CDR2 SYGVNS. Here the CDR3 reads CASSEPGQAAYGYTF. The CDR3, as DNA: TGTGCCAGCAGTGAACCGGGACAGGCGGCCTATGGCTACACCTTC.

This rearrangement joins TRBV10-3 to TRBJ2-1; 8 bases map to TRBD2. Germline CDR1 reads ENHRY; CDR2 reads SYGVKD. Trimming removed 5 bases from V and 5 bases from J; junction bases left unmatched: 11. There are 16 residues in the CDR3. CDR3 loop: CAISSPGGAFDNEQFF. The CDR3 coding sequence is TGTGCCATCAGTTCCCCGGGGGGGGCTTTTGACAATGAGCAGTTCTTC.

This chain uses TRBV28 with TRBJ2-7; possibly TRBD2 for D (5 bases). This CDR3 comprises 14 residues. V shed 6 bases and J shed 2 bases, with 14 bases lying between them. Germline V gene lookup returns CDR1 MDHEN and CDR2 SYDVKM. CDR3 DNA: TGTGCCAGCAGCCCAAGTCGGACTCCCTACGAGCAGTACTTC. Protein product: CASSPSRTPYEQYF.

This clone was seen only once. This chain uses TRBV19 with TRBJ2-5, with D perhaps matching TRBD1 (6 bases). This CDR3 spans 12 amino acids. With 7 bases removed from V and 2 bases from J, the gap between germline ends came to 8 bases. The germline gives CDR1 LNHDA, CDR2 SQIVND (reference sequence). CDR3 sequence (DNA): TGTGCCAGTACGGGACAACAAGAGACCCAGTACTTC. Its translation is CASTGQQETQYF.

The chain has TRBV10-1 and TRBJ2-3; unclear D gene. CDR1 and CDR2 from the germline V gene are WNHNN and SYGVQD (reference sequence). V lost 2 bases and J lost 2, with 8 bases in between. The CDR3 runs to 14 residues. The CDR3 coding sequence is TGCGCCAGCAGTGAGGGGCAGGTCACAGATACGCAGTATTTT. Its translation: CASSEGQVTDTQYF.

The rearrangement uses TRBV9 and TRBJ1-4; 7 positions match TRBD1. Germline V gene lookup returns CDR1 SGDLS and CDR2 YYNGEE. This CDR3 is 15 amino acids long. Germline trimming cut 3 bases from V and 8 bases from J; bases unmatched to any gene: 10. CDR3 nucleotides: TGTGCCAGCAGCGCGAGACAGGGTAGACAGGAAAAACTGTTTTTT. Translating it yields CASSARQGRQEKLFF.

This chain uses TRBV10-3 with TRBJ1-1; D is uncertain. Trimming pared 11 bases from V and 3 bases from J, leaving 22 bases between. There are 15 residues in the CDR3. Germline V gene data show CDR1 as ENHRY and CDR2 as SYGVKD. CDR3 residues: CASSHGRGWDTEAFF. The CDR3 DNA follows: TGTGCCTCAAGCCATGGTCGGGGATGGGACACTGAAGCTTTCTTT.

This chain links TRBV2 with TRBJ1-1; 8 bases fit TRBD1. Germline loops: CDR1 SNHLY, CDR2 FYNNEI. The J segment lost 4 bases and the V segment lost 3 bases, leaving 4 bases of the junction unmatched. The CDR3 extends over 14 amino acids. This chain's CDR3 is CASSEVQGATEAFF. CDR3 DNA: TGTGCCAGCAGTGAGGTCCAGGGGGCCACTGAAGCTTTCTTT.

In this sample, this clone turned up a few times. This chain joins TRBV2 and TRBJ1-4, with unresolved D. Trimming shortened V by 8 bases and J by 4 bases, and 8 bases separated the two germline ends. Germline CDR1 reads SNHLY; CDR2 reads FYNNEI. The CDR3 consists of 12 residues. CDR3 protein: CASRRFNEKLFF. The CDR3, as DNA: TGTGCCAGCCGCAGGTTTAATGAAAAACTGTTTTTT.

This clone has just one count. The rearrangement links TRBV11-2 to TRBJ2-4, with a weak D call TRBD2 (6 bases). The CDR3 has 16 amino acids. Germline V gene sequence: CDR1 SGHAT, CDR2 FQNNGV. V dropped 2 bases and J dropped 0 bases, with 11 bases sitting between them. The CDR3 region is CASSLPPGLAKNIQYF. In DNA, the CDR3 is TGTGCCAGCAGCTTACCCCCGGGACTAGCCAAAAACATTCAGTACTTC.

The table lists this clone with a few counts. The gene calls are TRBV5-1 and TRBJ1-1; TRBD1 aligns across 7 bases. The CDR3 has 13 amino acids. Germline lookup yields CDR1 SGHRS and CDR2 YFSETQ. Trimming took 4 bases from V and 6 from J; bases not matched to a gene: 6. The CDR3 protein is CASSPRQGAEAFF. The CDR3 nucleotides are TGCGCCAGCAGCCCCAGACAGGGTGCTGAAGCTTTCTTT.

The chain links TRBV28 to TRBJ2-7, with 8 bases aligning to TRBD1. Losses at the gene ends were 7 bases for V and 5 bases for J; bases not matched to a gene: 13. Germline CDR1 reads MDHEN; CDR2 reads SYDVKM. The CDR3 has 15 residues. The CDR3 coding sequence is TGTGCCAGCACCAATTCGGACAGGGCAATCGACGAGCAGTACTTC. This encodes CASTNSDRAIDEQYF.

This chain joins TRBV5-1 and TRBJ2-6; no firm D call. The CDR3 runs to 14 residues. Germline CDR1 and CDR2: SGHRS and YFSETQ. Trimming pared 6 bases from V and 0 bases from J, leaving 7 bases between. The CDR3 loop is CASTENSGANVLTF. The CDR3 nucleotides read TGCGCCAGCACCGAGAACTCTGGGGCCAACGTCCTGACTTTC.

The V gene is TRBV6-1, the J gene TRBJ2-1; 8 bases agree with TRBD2. The length of the CDR3 is 15 residues. V dropped 5 bases and J dropped 3; count of bases not matched to a gene: 6. Germline V gene data show CDR1 as MNHNS and CDR2 as SASEGT. CDR3 residues: CASSSKRGGYNEQFF. DNA for the CDR3: TGTGCCAGCAGTTCTAAACGGGGGGGCTACAATGAGCAGTTCTTC.

The CDR3 protein is CASNPAASNSDTQYF. CDR3 sequence (DNA): TGTGCCAGCAACCCAGCGGCCAGTAACTCAGATACGCAGTATTTT. The chain employs TRBV6-6 and TRBJ2-3; a possible D gene is TRBD2 (5 bases). CDR3 length: 15 amino acids. Trimming cost V 7 bases and J 4 bases, with 18 bases left between them. The V gene's germline CDR1 is MNHNY and CDR2 SVGAGI (reference sequence).

This clone was counted once. J is TRBJ1-5 and V is TRBV19; D is ambiguous. The CDR3 length is 15 residues. Trimming cost V 4 bases and J 10 bases, with 20 bases left between them. Per the germline V gene, CDR1 is LNHDA and CDR2 is SQIVND (reference sequence). The DNA for the CDR3 is TGTGCCAGTAGTAACCCCCTGAATCGACTTCCACCCCAGCATTTT. Encoded protein: CASSNPLNRLPPQHF.

This chain connects TRBV13 to TRBJ2-1, with 7 bases identical to TRBD2. CDR1 and CDR2 (germline): PRHDT, FYEKMQ (reference sequence). Trimming at V came to 5 bases and at J to 2 bases, leaving 15 bases not matched to a gene. There are 18 residues in the CDR3. As DNA, the CDR3 is TGTGCCAGCAGCCGCAATGGGGGGGGGAGGCAACCCTACAATGAGCAGTTCTTC. Translating it yields CASSRNGGGRQPYNEQFF.

This sequence joins TRBV27 and TRBJ1-3, with D unresolved. The germline gives CDR1 MNHEY, CDR2 SMNVEV (reference sequence). With 4 bases removed from V and 0 bases from J, the gap between germline ends came to 13 bases. CDR3 length: 16 amino acids. This chain's CDR3 is CASSSGSPRSGNTIYF. The CDR3 DNA is TGTGCCAGCAGTTCCGGGTCGCCGCGCTCTGGAAACACCATATATTTT.